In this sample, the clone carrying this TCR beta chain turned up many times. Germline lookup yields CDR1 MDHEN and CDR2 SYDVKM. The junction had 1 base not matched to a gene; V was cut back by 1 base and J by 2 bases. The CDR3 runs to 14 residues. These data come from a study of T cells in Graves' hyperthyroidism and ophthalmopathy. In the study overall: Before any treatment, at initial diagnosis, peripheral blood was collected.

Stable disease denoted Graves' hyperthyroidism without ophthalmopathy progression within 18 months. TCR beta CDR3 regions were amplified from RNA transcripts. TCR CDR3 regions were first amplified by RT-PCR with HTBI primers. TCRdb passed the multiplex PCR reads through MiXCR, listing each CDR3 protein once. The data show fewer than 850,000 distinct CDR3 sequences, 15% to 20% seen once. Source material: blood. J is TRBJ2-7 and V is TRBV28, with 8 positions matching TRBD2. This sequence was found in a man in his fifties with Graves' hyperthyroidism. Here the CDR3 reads CASSLLAGTYEQYF. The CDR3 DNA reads TGTGCCAGCAGTTTATTAGCGGGAACCTACGAGCAGTACTTC.